The TCR beta chain under discussion was sequenced for a study of T cell responses to AZD1222 COVID-19 vaccine. Clones were sequenced by immunoSEQ multiplex PCR, and TCRdb holds only the in-frame ones, with some missing. Here the sample spans about 96,000 clones, approximately 89% being singletons. The CDR3 totals 15 residues. V lost 5 bases to trimming and J lost 4 bases; unmatched junction nucleotides: 8. Germline V CDR1 and CDR2: SGHTS, YDEGEE. The genes are TRBV5-8 and TRBJ2-3, with 9 bases that match TRBD1. The sequence derives from an adult in good health. The sample was peripheral blood, taken on day 0 of MenACWY control vaccination. Written as DNA, the CDR3 is TGTGCCAGCAGACCCGGGACAGGGTTATCAGATACGCAGTATTTT. Translating gives CASRPGTGLSDTQYF.